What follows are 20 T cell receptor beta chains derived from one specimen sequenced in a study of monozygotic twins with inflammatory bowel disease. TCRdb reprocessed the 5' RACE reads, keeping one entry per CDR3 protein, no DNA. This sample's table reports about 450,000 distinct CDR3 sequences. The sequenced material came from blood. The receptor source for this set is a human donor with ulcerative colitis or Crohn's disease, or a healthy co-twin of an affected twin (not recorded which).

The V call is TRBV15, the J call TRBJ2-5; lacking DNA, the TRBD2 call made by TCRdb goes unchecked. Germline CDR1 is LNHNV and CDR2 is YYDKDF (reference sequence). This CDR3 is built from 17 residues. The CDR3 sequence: CATSSRGLAGDQETQYF.

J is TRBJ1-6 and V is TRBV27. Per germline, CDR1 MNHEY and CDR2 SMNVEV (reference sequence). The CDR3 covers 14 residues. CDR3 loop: CASSLGLYNSPLHF.

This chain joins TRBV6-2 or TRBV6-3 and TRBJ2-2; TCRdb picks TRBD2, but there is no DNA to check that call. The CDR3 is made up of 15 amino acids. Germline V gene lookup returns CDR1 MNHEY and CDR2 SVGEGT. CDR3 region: CASKPGLADTGELFF.

CDR3 loop: CASSLGAVTGELFF. This chain joins TRBV5-5 and TRBJ2-2. CDR1 is SGHKS and CDR2 is YYEKEE in the germline V gene (reference sequence). This CDR3 comprises 14 residues.

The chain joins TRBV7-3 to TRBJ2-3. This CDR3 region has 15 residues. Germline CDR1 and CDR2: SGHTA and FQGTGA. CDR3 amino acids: CASSLSGSNTDTQYF.

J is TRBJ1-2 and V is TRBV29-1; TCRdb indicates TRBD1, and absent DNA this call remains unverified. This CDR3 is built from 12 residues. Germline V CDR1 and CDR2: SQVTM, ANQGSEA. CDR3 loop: CSVSSTGLGYTF.

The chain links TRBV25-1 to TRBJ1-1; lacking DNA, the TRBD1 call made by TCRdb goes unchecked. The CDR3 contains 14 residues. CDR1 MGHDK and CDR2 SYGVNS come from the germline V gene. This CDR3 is CASSEQGLGTEAFF.

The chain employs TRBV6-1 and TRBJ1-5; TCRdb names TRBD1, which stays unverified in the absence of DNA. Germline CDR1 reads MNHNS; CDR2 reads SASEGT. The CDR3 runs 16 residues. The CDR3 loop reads CATLGQTNSNNQPQHF.

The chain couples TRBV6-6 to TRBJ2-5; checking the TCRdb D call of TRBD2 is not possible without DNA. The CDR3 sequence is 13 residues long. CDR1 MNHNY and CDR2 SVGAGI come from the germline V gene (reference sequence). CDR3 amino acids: CASSDRGLETQYF.

CDR3 protein: CASSRHGSSYNEQFF. The chain is built from TRBV12-3 or TRBV12-4 and TRBJ2-1. The CDR3 is 15 residues long.

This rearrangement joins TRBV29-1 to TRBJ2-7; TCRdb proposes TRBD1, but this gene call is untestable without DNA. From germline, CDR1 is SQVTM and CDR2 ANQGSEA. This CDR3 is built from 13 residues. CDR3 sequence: CSVAGTSIYEQYF.

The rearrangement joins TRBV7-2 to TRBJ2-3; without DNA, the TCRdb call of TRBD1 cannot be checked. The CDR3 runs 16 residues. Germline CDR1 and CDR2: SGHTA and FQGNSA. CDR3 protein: CASSPPGLGRGDTQYF.

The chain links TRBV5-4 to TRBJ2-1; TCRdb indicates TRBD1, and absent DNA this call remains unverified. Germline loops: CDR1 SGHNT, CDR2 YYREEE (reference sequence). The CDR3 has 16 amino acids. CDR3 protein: CASSSGDRTSYNEQFF.

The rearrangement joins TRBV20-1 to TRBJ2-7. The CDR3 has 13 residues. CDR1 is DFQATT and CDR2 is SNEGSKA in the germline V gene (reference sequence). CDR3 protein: CSARDHYTYEQYF.

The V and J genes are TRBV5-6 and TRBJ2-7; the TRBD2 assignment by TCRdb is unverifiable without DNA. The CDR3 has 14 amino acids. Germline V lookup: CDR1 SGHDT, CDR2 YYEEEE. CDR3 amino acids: CASSYGTGPYEQYF.

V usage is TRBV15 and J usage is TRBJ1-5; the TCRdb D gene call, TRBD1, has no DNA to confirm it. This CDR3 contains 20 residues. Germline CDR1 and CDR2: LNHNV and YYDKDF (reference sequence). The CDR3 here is CATSRTSDRGRSYSNQPQHF.

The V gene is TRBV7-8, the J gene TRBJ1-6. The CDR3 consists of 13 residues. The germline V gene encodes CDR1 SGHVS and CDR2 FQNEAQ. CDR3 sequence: CASSSQTSSPLHF.

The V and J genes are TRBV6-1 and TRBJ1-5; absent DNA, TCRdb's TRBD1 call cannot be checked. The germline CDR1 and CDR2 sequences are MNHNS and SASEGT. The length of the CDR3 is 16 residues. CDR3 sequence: CASSGTGVLPYQPQHF.

The CDR3 sequence is CASSPGGGSYGYTF. J is TRBJ1-2 and V is TRBV27; absent DNA, TCRdb's TRBD1 call cannot be checked. CDR3 length: 14 amino acids. CDR1 is MNHEY, CDR2 SMNVEV, per germline (reference sequence).

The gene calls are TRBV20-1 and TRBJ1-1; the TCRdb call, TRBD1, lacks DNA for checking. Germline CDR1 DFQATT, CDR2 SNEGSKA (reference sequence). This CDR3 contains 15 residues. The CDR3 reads CSARAVDRLNTEAFF.